Listed here is a single T cell receptor (beta chain). These data originate in a study of T-cell reconstitution after alpha-beta-depleted transplantation in children. For TCRbeta, the library was prepared with unique molecular identifiers. Via MiXCR, TCRdb re-called the PCR reads, giving one row per CDR3 protein. The sample shows 350,000 to 400,000 distinct CDR3 sequences, 13% of them seen only once. Trimming shortened V by 2 bases and J by 2 bases, and 6 bases separated the two germline ends. Per germline, CDR1 MNHEY and CDR2 SVGEGT. This CDR3 spans 13 amino acids. This clonotype was obtained from a human donor who donated a stem cell graft to a child with Fanconi anemia. The source was PBMCs, collected from the stem cell graft. This chain links TRBV6-2 or TRBV6-3 with TRBJ2-5, with D hard to call. The CDR3 region is CASSYLLQETQYF. The CDR3 bases are TGTGCCAGCAGTTACCTTTTACAAGAGACCCAGTACTTC.